Listed below are T cell receptor beta chains from one sample, sequenced in a study of Ad26.COV2.S vaccination and SARS-CoV-2 variants. Assay used: immunoSEQ multiplex PCR; TCRdb lists only in-frame clones, some missing. The data contain fewer than 400,000 clones, roughly 86% of them singletons. This specimen was peripheral blood, taken in a trial of Ad26.COV2.S vaccine versus placebo. The receptors were gathered from a person between 18 and 65 years old who received the Ad26.COV2.S COVID-19 vaccine or a placebo. Each CDR3 is given with its conserved first and last residue.

J gene | V gene | CDR3 protein
TRBJ1-4 | TRBV6-5 | CASRRPGLSPGKLFF
TRBJ2-7 | TRBV9 | CASSVGTGKYEQYF
TRBJ1-1 | TRBV5-1 | CASSLAVSQNTEAFF
TRBJ1-2 | TRBV5-1 | CASSLDSHSFYGYTF
TRBJ1-2 | TRBV19 | CASTRREFAYGYTF
TRBJ1-2 | TRBV19 | CASRGMAQGYTF
TRBJ2-1 | TRBV7-9 | CASSPRTGYGSSSYNEQFF
TRBJ2-5 | TRBV14 | CASSQTGGLGETQYF
TRBJ2-2 | TRBV9 | CASSVGGPAGELFF
TRBJ2-7 | TRBV10-2 | CASSDTGSLPYEQYF
TRBJ2-1 | TRBV3-1/TRBV3-2 | CASRLAVYNEQFF
TRBJ2-4 | TRBV30 | CASSRAGDKNIQYF